Listed below are T cell receptor beta chains from one sample, sequenced in a study of blood T cell repertoires in COVID-19. The method was immunoSEQ multiplex PCR; TCRdb's version includes in-frame clones alone and lacks a portion of them. The top ten hold less than 4% of the sample, which has under 350,000 clones, around 83% seen once. Sequenced material: peripheral blood. These TCRs come from a young man with active or convalescent COVID-19. CDR3s include the opening cysteine and the closing phenylalanine or tryptophan. D genes are given only for firm matches. Some rows mark clone size as missing; the rest say once, few, many or name a class of expanded clone.

TRBV6-1	.	TRBJ2-7	.	TGTGCCAGCAGTGACGACGAGCAGTACTTC	CASSDDEQYF
TRBV2	.	TRBJ1-2	.	TGTGCCAGCAGTGACAGGGGTGGCTACACCTTC	CASSDRGGYTF
TRBV6-6	.	TRBJ2-3	TRBD1	TGTGCCAGCAGTTTCAGGGGGCGCACAGATACGCAGTATTTT	CASSFRGRTDTQYF
TRBV2	.	TRBJ2-3	TRBD1	TGTGCCAGCAGTGCGAGAACAGGGGCGAATACGCAGTATTTT	CASSARTGANTQYF
TRBV3-1/TRBV3-2	.	TRBJ1-1	TRBD1	TGTGCCAGCAGCCAAGGGACAGGGGCTGAAGCTTTCTTT	CASSQGTGAEAFF
TRBV7-2	.	TRBJ2-7	TRBD2	TGTGCCAGCAGCTTACTAGCGGGGGAGTCCTACGAGCAGTACTTC	CASSLLAGESYEQYF
TRBV28	few	TRBJ1-5	TRBD1	TGTGCCAGCCTTTCAGGGGGAAAAGGGTATAGCAATCAGCCCCAGCATTTT	CASLSGGKGYSNQPQHF
TRBV13	.	TRBJ2-5	TRBD2	TGTGCCAGCAGCGGGACTAGCGGACAAGAGACCCAGTACTTC	CASSGTSGQETQYF
TRBV28	.	TRBJ1-5	.	TGTGCCAGCAGTTCGGAGGCCAGTCAGCCCCAGCATTTT	CASSSEASQPQHF
TRBV5-5	.	TRBJ2-7	.	TGTGCCAGCAGCTTACAGGGCCTCGAGCAGTACTTC	CASSLQGLEQYF
TRBV9	.	TRBJ2-7	TRBD1	TGTGCCAGCAGTCCGACAGGGTCCGGCTACGAGCAGTACTTC	CASSPTGSGYEQYF
TRBV5-1	.	TRBJ2-6	.	TGCGCCAGCAGCCCCCGGGGGACCTCTGGGGCCAACGTCCTGACTTTC	CASSPRGTSGANVLTF
TRBV3-1/TRBV3-2	once	TRBJ2-3	TRBD1	TGTGCCAGCAGGCGGACAGGGGGCACCGATACGCAGTATTTT	CASRRTGGTDTQYF
TRBV6-5	.	TRBJ2-5	.	TGTGCCAGCATCCTCGGGGAGACCCAGTACTTC	CASILGETQYF
TRBV3-1/TRBV3-2	.	TRBJ1-2	.	TGTGCCAGCAGCCAACGGGGAGCTAACTATGGCTACACCTTC	CASSQRGANYGYTF
TRBV29-1	.	TRBJ1-2	TRBD1	TGCAGCGTGCGGGGACAGGGGGACGGCTACACCTTC	CSVRGQGDGYTF
TRBV19	few	TRBJ1-1	TRBD1	TGTGCCAGTAGCCCCGGGACAGGCCGTACGGCTGAAGCTTTCTTT	CASSPGTGRTAEAFF
TRBV6-5	.	TRBJ2-5	TRBD1	TGTGCCAGCACCTCACAGGGGCAAGAGACCCAGTACTTC	CASTSQGQETQYF
TRBV2	.	TRBJ1-3	.	TGTGCCAGCAGCCGGGACAATCTTCTGGGAAACACCATATATTTT	CASSRDNLLGNTIYF
TRBV6-5	.	TRBJ1-6	TRBD1	TGTGCCAGCAGATATCAGGGGGTCAATTCACCCCTCCACTTT	CASRYQGVNSPLHF
TRBV6-5	.	TRBJ1-6	.	TGTGCCAGCAGTTATAGTAACAGGGATGCGCCCCTCCACTTT	CASSYSNRDAPLHF
TRBV7-3	.	TRBJ2-5	.	TGTGCCAGCAGCTTAACGGGCGCCCAAGAGACCCAGTACTTC	CASSLTGAQETQYF
TRBV7-3	.	TRBJ1-2	TRBD1	TGTGCCAGCAGCTTCGACAGGGATGGAGTCGGGGGCTACACCTTC	CASSFDRDGVGGYTF
TRBV9	.	TRBJ1-1	.	TGTGCCAGCAGCGTGGGCCCTGCCTTTGGAACTTTCTTT	CASSVGPAFGTFF
TRBV28	.	TRBJ2-3	TRBD1	TGTGCCAGCAGTGAGACAGGGTCAGATACGCAGTATTTT	CASSETGSDTQYF
TRBV27	.	TRBJ2-5	TRBD1	TGTGCCAGCACACACTGGACAGGCCAAAAAGAGACCCAGTACTTC	CASTHWTGQKETQYF
TRBV11-3	once	TRBJ2-1	.	TGTGCCAGCAGCTTAGATCCCCGAGTCCGGGATACCAATGAGCAGTTCTTC	CASSLDPRVRDTNEQFF
TRBV5-1	.	TRBJ1-2	.	TGCGCCAGCAGCTTGGAACAGAATGGCTACACCTTC	CASSLEQNGYTF
TRBV5-1	.	TRBJ2-1	TRBD2	TGCGCCAGCAGCTTGGGGGGAGGGCCAGATGAGCAGTTCTTC	CASSLGGGPDEQFF
TRBV10-1	.	TRBJ2-7	TRBD1	TGCGCCAGCAAACTCGGGACAGGGTTCTACGAGCAGTACTTC	CASKLGTGFYEQYF
TRBV12-3/TRBV12-4	.	TRBJ2-4	.	TGTGCCAGCAGTTTAGAGGGGAACATTCAGTACTTC	CASSLEGNIQYF
TRBV4-1	.	TRBJ2-5	.	TGCGCCAGCAGCCAAGATCGGGGCGGGGTGGAGACCCAGTACTTC	CASSQDRGGVETQYF
TRBV18	.	TRBJ1-1	.	TGTGCCAGCTCACTGGGTGAGGACACTGAAGCTTTCTTT	CASSLGEDTEAFF
TRBV7-2	.	TRBJ2-7	.	TGTGCCAGCAGATACGACATGGCGGGGTTGGGGGAGCAGTACTTC	CASRYDMAGLGEQYF
TRBV27	once	TRBJ2-7	.	TGTGCCAGCAGTCCCTCCGGAGATCGATCTTCTAGGTGGTACTTC	CASSPSGDRSSRWYF
TRBV7-6	.	TRBJ2-7	.	TGTGCCAGCAGCTCCCCCCTCACAGGTAGTTACGAGCAGTACTTC	CASSSPLTGSYEQYF
TRBV4-1	.	TRBJ2-7	TRBD2	TGCGCCAGCAGCCGCATCGGGACTAGCGGTTACGAGCAGTACTTC	CASSRIGTSGYEQYF
TRBV5-1	.	TRBJ2-1	.	TGCGCCAGCAGCTGGGACTTCAATGAGCAGTTCTTC	CASSWDFNEQFF
TRBV4-2	few	TRBJ2-6	.	TGTGCCAGCAGACTAGGTGGTGGGGCCAACGTCCTGACTTTC	CASRLGGGANVLTF
TRBV19	.	TRBJ2-7	TRBD1	TGTGCCAGTAGGGACAGGGTAGGCTACGAGCAGTACTTC	CASRDRVGYEQYF
TRBV5-1	.	TRBJ2-5	.	TGCGCCAGCAGTTACGGACAGAACCAAGAGACCCAGTACTTC	CASSYGQNQETQYF